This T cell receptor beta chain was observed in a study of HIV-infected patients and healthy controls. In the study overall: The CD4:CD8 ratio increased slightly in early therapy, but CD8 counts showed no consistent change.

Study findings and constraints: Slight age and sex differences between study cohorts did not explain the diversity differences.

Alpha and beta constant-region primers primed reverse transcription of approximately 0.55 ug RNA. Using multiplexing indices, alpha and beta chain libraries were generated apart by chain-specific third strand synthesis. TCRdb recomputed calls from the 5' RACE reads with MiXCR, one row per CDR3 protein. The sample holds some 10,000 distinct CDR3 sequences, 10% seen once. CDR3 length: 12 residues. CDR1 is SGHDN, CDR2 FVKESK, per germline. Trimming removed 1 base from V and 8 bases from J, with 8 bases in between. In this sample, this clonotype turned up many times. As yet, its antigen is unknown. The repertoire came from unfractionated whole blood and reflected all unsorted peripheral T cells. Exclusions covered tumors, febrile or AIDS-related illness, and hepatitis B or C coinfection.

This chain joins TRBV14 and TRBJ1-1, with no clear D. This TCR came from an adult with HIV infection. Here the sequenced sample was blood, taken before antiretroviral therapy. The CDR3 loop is CASSQVLAEAFF. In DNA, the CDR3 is TGTGCCAGCAGCCAAGTCTTAGCCGAAGCTTTCTTT. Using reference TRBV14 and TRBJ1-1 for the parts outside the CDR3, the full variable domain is EAGVTQFPSHSVIEKGQTVTLRCDPISGHDNLYWYRRVMGKEIKFLLHFVKESKQDESGMPNNRFLAERTGGTYSTLKVQPAELEDSGVYFCASSQVLAEAFFGQGTRLTVV.